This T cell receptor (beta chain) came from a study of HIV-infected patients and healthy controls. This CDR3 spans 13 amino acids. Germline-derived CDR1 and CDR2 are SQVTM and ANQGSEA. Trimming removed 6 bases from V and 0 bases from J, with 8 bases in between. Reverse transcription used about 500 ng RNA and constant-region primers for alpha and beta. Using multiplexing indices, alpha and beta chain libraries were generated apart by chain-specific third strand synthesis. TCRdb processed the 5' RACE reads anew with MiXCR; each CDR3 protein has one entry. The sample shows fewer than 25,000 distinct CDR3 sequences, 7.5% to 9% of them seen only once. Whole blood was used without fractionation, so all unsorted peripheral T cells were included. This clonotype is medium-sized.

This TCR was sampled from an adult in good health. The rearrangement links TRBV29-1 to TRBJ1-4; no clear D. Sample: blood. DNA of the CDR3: TGCAGCGTGAAGGGCGCAACTAATGAAAAACTGTTTTTT. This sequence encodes CSVKGATNEKLFF.